This T cell receptor (beta chain) was obtained from a study of long-term antiretroviral therapy in people with HIV. V dropped 5 bases and J dropped 2; count of bases not matched to a gene: 12. CDR1 is SGHVS, CDR2 FNYEAQ, per germline. This CDR3 has 17 amino acids. Cryopreserved PBMC samples of roughly 0.85-10 million cells were used for DNA extraction. Sequencing relied on immunoSEQ assay v3.0, run at survey level. Here immunoSEQ multiplex PCR was the method, and the copy in TCRdb shows in-frame clones only, minus some. Here the sample spans some 18,000 clones, approximately 88% being singletons. The TCR originated in a man aged 18-30 years with HIV. Sequences were derived from unsorted PBMCs, sampled 2.1 years after starting antiretroviral therapy. This chain connects TRBV7-6 to TRBJ2-3, with 8 bases aligning to TRBD2. DNA of the CDR3: TGTGCCAGCAGCCCAGGTAGCGGGACTACCGTCACAGATACGCAGTATTTT. Its translation: CASSPGSGTTVTDTQYF.